The rows below give T cell receptor beta chains drawn from one sample of a study of blood T cell repertoires in COVID-19. Only in-frame clones appear in the TCRdb table, and some are missing; sequencing was by immunoSEQ multiplex PCR. Among 360,000 or so clones, around 87% were seen once, and the ten largest hold 5% to 8.5%. What was sequenced was peripheral blood. The origin of the receptors is a man younger than 35 with active or convalescent COVID-19. CDR3s include the opening cysteine and the closing phenylalanine or tryptophan. The D gene is left open where the match is weak. Expanded clones are given a class, and other clones once, few, many or no size at all.

>TRBV28|TRBD1|TRBJ1-2|.
TGTGCCAGCAGTTGGGGACAGGGAGGATATGGCTACACCTTC
CASSWGQGGYGYTF
>TRBV7-9|TRBD1|TRBJ2-1|.
TGTGCCAGCAGACCTCAGGGGGCGAATTACAATGAGCAGTTCTTC
CASRPQGANYNEQFF
>TRBV5-4|TRBD1|TRBJ2-7|.
TGTGCCAGCAGCCCCAACCCGGGACAGGGGGCGTCCGAGCAGTACTTC
CASSPNPGQGASEQYF
>TRBV18|TRBD1|TRBJ1-6|.
TGTGCCAGCTCACCAACAGGGGCCCTTGATTCACCCCTCCACTTT
CASSPTGALDSPLHF
>TRBV5-5|.|TRBJ2-7|.
TGTGCCAGCAGCTCGCAGTGGCGGGAGCAGTACTTC
CASSSQWREQYF
>TRBV6-2/TRBV6-3|.|TRBJ2-5|.
.
CASSSSSETQYF
>TRBV4-3|.|TRBJ1-1|few
TGCGCCAGCAGCCAAGATCGAATGAGTGAAGCTTTCTTT
CASSQDRMSEAFF
>TRBV7-6|.|TRBJ2-7|.
TGTGCCAGCAGCTTAGGAGTTCGAGGATACGAGCAGTACTTC
CASSLGVRGYEQYF
>TRBV6-5|TRBD2|TRBJ2-3|.
TGTGCCAGCAGTCCCCGACTAGCGGGAGTAGATACGCAGTATTTT
CASSPRLAGVDTQYF
>TRBV6-1|TRBD1|TRBJ1-2|.
TGTGCCAGCAGTGATAGTGTCGGGACAGGTCGTTTGGGCTATGGCTACACCTTC
CASSDSVGTGRLGYGYTF
>TRBV6-2/TRBV6-3|TRBD1|TRBJ1-2|.
TGTGCCAGCAGTCCCCTTCGCCAGACAGGGAAGTATGGCTACACCTTC
CASSPLRQTGKYGYTF
>TRBV6-8|.|TRBJ1-5|.
TGTGCCAGCAGAGAACAGGGTCAGGGCAATCAGCCCCAGCATTTT
CASREQGQGNQPQHF
>TRBV25-1|TRBD1|TRBJ1-6|.
TGTGCCAGCTTGGCGACAGGGGGTTCACCCCTCCACTTT
CASLATGGSPLHF
>TRBV30|.|TRBJ1-1|.
TGTGCCTGGAGTGTTAAATTGACGGGATTCACTGAAGCTTTCTTT
CAWSVKLTGFTEAFF
>TRBV24-1|TRBD1|TRBJ1-2|once
TGTGCCACCAGTGAGGCCCTGGGAGCCGGGGGACAGAGCTATGGCTACACCTTC
CATSEALGAGGQSYGYTF
>TRBV5-8|.|TRBJ2-3|.
TGTGCCAGCAGCTTGTTAGTGACTACCCAGGAAGATACGCAGTATTTT
CASSLLVTTQEDTQYF
>TRBV5-6|.|TRBJ1-2|.
TGTGCCAGCAGCTCATTGGACAGAGATAACTATGGCTACACCTTC
CASSSLDRDNYGYTF
>TRBV11-2|TRBD2|TRBJ2-2|.
TGTGCCAGCAGACGACTAGCGGGGGTCACCGGGGAGCTGTTTTTT
CASRRLAGVTGELFF
>TRBV15|TRBD1|TRBJ1-6|.
TGTGCCACCAGCAGGGTGGGACAGGCAAATTCACCCCTCCACTTT
CATSRVGQANSPLHF
>TRBV2|TRBD1|TRBJ1-2|once
TGTGCCAGCAGCGACAGGGGTTTATCTGATGGCTACACCTTC
CASSDRGLSDGYTF
>TRBV9|TRBD2|TRBJ2-3|.
TGTGCCAGCAGCGTAGGTGGGACTATAGATACGCAGTATTTT
CASSVGGTIDTQYF